This T cell receptor beta chain was identified in a study of cytomegalovirus exposure and HLA in healthy donors. This CDR3 contains 10 residues. V was trimmed by 6 bases and J by 5 bases, leaving 4 bases between them. Germline V gives CDR1 MNHNS, CDR2 SASEGT. PCR involved 60 Vbeta and 13 Jbeta primers. Using immunoSEQ multiplex PCR, the repertoire was profiled, and TCRdb retains in-frame clones only, with some absent. The data hold about 190,000 clones, with about four fifths observed a single time. This TCR was recovered from a woman aged 50 to 65 in good health and CMV-seronegative. Sequencing used PBMCs. This rearrangement joins TRBV6-1 to TRBJ1-2; D gene uncertain. CDR3 protein: CASREYGYTF. DNA for the CDR3: TGTGCCAGCAGAGAGTATGGCTACACCTTC.